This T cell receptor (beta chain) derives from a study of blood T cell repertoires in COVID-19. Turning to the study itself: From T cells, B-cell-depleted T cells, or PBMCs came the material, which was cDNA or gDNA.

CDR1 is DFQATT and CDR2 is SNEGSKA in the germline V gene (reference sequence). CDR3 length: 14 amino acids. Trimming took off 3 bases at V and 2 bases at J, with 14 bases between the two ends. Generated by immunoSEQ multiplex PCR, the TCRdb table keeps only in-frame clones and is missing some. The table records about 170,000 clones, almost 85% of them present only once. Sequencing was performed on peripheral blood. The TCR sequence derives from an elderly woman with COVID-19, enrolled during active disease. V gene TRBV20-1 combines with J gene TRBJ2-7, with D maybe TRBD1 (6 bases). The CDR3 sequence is CSASSRGHTYEQYF. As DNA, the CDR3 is TGCAGTGCTAGTAGCAGGGGTCATACCTACGAGCAGTACTTC.